This T cell receptor (beta chain) emerged from a study of cytomegalovirus exposure and HLA in healthy donors. The study, taken as a whole, reports: On later analysis, the bulk of CMV-associated TCR beta chains appeared to be HLA-restricted. Within the data, a cluster of highly shared sequence variants was likely a sequencing artifact. Within an earlier analysis, most TCR beta V segments proved productive either about 90% or about 30% of the time.

As to this clone: The antigen is not known.

Both 60 Vbeta primers and 13 Jbeta primers went into the PCR. This table comes from immunoSEQ multiplex PCR, and its TCRdb copy is limited to in-frame clones, with some not included. The sample records around 130,000 clones, over 60% being singletons. The sequence derives from a woman aged 55-69 years in good health and CMV-seronegative. Specimen: PBMCs.

This CDR3 reads CATSPGQGAREQYF. The CDR3 bases are TGTGCCACCAGCCCTGGACAGGGGGCGCGGGAGCAGTACTTC. This sequence joins TRBV15 and TRBJ2-7; 11 nucleotides align to TRBD1. The CDR3 has 14 residues. CDR1 LNHNV and CDR2 YYDKDF come from the germline V gene (reference sequence). J lost 7 bases, V lost 5 bases, and 7 bases had no gene match.